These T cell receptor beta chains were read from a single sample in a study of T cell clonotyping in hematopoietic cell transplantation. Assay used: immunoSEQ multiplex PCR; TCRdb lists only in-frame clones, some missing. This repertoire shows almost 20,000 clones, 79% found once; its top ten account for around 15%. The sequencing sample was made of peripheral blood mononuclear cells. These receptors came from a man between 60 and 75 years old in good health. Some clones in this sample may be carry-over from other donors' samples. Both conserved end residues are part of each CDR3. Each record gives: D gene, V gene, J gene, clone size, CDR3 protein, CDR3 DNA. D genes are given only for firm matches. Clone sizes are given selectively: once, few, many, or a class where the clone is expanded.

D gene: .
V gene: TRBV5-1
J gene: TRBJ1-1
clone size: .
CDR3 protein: CASSSGGWDTEAFF
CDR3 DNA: TGCGCCAGCAGCTCGGGAGGGTGGGACACTGAAGCTTTCTTT

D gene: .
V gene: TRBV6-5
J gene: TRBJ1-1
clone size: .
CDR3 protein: CASSTRGNTEAFF
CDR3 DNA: TGTGCCAGCAGTACCAGGGGGAACACTGAAGCTTTCTTT

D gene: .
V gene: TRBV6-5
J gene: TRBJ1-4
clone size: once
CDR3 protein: CASSSPGGTTNEKLFF
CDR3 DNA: TGTGCCAGCAGTTCCCCTGGTGGCACAACTAATGAAAAACTGTTTTTT

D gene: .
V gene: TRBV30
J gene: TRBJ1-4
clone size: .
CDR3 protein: CAWRDKTGVGEKLFF
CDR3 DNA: TGTGCCTGGAGGGACAAGACAGGAGTAGGTGAAAAACTGTTTTTT

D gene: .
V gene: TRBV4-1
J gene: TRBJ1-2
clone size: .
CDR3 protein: CASSAMGGYGYTF
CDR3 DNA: TGCGCCAGCAGCGCCATGGGGGGGTATGGCTACACCTTC

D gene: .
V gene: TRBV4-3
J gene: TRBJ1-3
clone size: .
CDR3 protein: CASSQGGPSSGNTIYF
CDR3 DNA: TGCGCCAGCAGCCAAGGTGGGCCGAGCTCTGGAAACACCATATATTTT

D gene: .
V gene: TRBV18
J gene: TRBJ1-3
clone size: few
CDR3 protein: CASSREVWNTIYF
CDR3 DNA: TGTGCCAGCTCTCGGGAGGTTTGGAACACCATATATTTT

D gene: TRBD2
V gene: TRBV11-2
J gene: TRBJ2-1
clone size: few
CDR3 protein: CASSRPGLASHEQFF
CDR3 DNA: TGTGCCAGCAGCCGGCCGGGACTAGCTTCCCATGAGCAGTTCTTC

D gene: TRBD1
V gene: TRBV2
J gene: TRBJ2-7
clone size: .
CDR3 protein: CASRKDRDYEQYF
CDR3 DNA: TGTGCCAGCAGAAAGGACAGGGACTACGAGCAGTACTTC

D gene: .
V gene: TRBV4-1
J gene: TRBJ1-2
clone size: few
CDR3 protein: CASSRVDLVGSNYGYTF
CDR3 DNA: TGCGCCAGCAGCCGGGTGGATCTGGTAGGGAGTAACTATGGCTACACCTTC

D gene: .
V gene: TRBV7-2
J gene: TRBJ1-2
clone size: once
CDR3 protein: CASSLDVPSVAYGYTF
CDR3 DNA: TGTGCCAGCAGCTTAGACGTCCCGTCCGTAGCCTATGGCTACACCTTC

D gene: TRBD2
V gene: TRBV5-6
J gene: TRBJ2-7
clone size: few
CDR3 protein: CASSRDRGTRNEQYF
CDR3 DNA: TGTGCCAGCAGCCGGGACCGAGGGACTAGAAACGAGCAGTACTTC

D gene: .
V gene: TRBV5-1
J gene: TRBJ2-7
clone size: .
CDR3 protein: CASSPIPGLYEQYF
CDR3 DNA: TGCGCCAGCAGCCCGATCCCGGGACTCTACGAGCAGTACTTC

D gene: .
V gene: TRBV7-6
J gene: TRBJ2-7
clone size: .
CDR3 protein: CASSLSSADEQYF
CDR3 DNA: TGTGCCAGCAGCTTGTCTAGTGCTGACGAGCAGTACTTC

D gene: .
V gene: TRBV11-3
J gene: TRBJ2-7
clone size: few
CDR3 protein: CASSRDSIYEQYF
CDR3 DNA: TGTGCCAGCAGCCGGGACTCCATCTACGAGCAGTACTTC

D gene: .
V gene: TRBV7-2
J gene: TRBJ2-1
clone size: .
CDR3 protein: CASAFMVEPYNEQFF
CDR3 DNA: TGTGCCAGCGCTTTCATGGTCGAACCCTACAATGAGCAGTTCTTC

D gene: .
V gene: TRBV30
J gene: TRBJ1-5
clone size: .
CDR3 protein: CAWSGQNNQPQHF
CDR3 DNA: TGTGCCTGGAGCGGACAGAACAATCAGCCCCAGCATTTT

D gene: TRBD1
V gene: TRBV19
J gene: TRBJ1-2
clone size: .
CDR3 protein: CASSIHAGGPNYGYTF
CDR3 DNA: TGTGCCAGTAGTATTCATGCAGGGGGCCCTAACTATGGCTACACCTTC

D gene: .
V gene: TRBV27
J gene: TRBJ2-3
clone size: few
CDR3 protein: CASSLSREGTDTQYF
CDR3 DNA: TGTGCCAGCAGTTTATCCCGCGAAGGGACAGATACGCAGTATTTT

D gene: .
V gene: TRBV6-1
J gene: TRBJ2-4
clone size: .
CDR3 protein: CASSAEVAKNIQYF
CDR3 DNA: TGTGCCAGCAGTGCCGAGGTGGCCAAAAACATTCAGTACTTC

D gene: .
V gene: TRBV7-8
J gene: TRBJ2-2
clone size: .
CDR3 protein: CASSRGGPNTGELFF
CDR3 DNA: TGTGCCAGCAGCCGCGGGGGCCCGAACACCGGGGAGCTGTTTTTT

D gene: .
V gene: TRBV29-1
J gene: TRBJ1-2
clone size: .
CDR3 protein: CSVEDIDSSNYGYTF
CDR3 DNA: TGCAGCGTTGAAGATATAGACAGCAGTAACTATGGCTACACCTTC